What follows describes a single T cell receptor beta chain. Its specificity is unknown. The CDR3 sequence is 16 residues long. Trimming stripped 2 bases from V and 7 bases from J, with 18 bases between. From germline, CDR1 is MGHRA and CDR2 YSYEKL. These data are taken from a study of T cells in Graves' hyperthyroidism and ophthalmopathy. The CDR3 regions of TCR beta were amplified from RNA transcripts. TCR CDR3 underwent first-round RT-PCR with the HTBI primer set. One entry per CDR3 protein, called by TCRdb with MiXCR from the multiplex PCR reads. The sample holds a few hundred thousand distinct CDR3 sequences, 16% seen once. Study-wide points: A median 6.5 months before onset, the model predicted ophthalmopathy. By a 13 V-J model, ophthalmopathy was set apart from stable hyperthyroidism.

The rearrangement links TRBV4-1 to TRBJ2-1; TRBD1 might be the D (6 bases). The sequenced sample consisted of blood. The origin of this receptor is a woman in her 40s with Graves' ophthalmopathy. This CDR3 reads CASSQSDRPPLNEQFF. For the CDR3, the DNA is TGCGCCAGCAGCCAATCCGACAGGCCCCCTTTGAATGAGCAGTTCTTC.